Shown below are 5 T cell receptor beta chains from a single sample sequenced in a study of T cell repertoires in cytomegalovirus infection. TCRdb re-called the reads with MiXCR, one entry per CDR3 protein. The data contain roughly 720,000 distinct CDR3 sequences, approximately 40% of them singletons. The sample consisted of PBMCs. The source is a human donor in good health (CMV status not recorded). Some clones in this sample may be carry-over from other donors' samples.

The chain couples TRBV11-2 to TRBJ2-2, with D possibly TRBD2 on 5 matching bases. Trimming took 5 bases from V and 1 from J, leaving 20 bases between them. Germline V CDR1 and CDR2: SGHAT, FQNNGV. The CDR3 runs to 18 residues. DNA for the CDR3: TGTGCCAGCAGCGCCCGCTTAAAATCCGGGGAGAACACCGGGGAGCTGTTTTTT. It codes for CASSARLKSGENTGELFF.

The chain is built from TRBV12-3 or TRBV12-4 and TRBJ2-5; no firm D call. The CDR3 has 12 residues. V lost 2 bases and J 5 bases, leaving 6 bases between the germline ends. CDR3 loop: CASSLTWETQYF. Here the CDR3 DNA reads TGTGCCAGCAGTTTAACCTGGGAGACCCAGTACTTC.

The chain combines TRBV2 with TRBJ2-3, with TRBD2 matching over 12 bases. The CDR3 runs 14 residues. The V segment lost 8 bases and the J segment 3 bases; nucleotides outside the gene matches: 3. Germline loops: CDR1 SNHLY, CDR2 FYNNEI. This CDR3 is CASPSGRVTDTQYF. The DNA for the CDR3 is TGTGCCAGCCCTAGCGGGAGGGTGACAGATACGCAGTATTTT. The variable domain in full, with the rest retrieved from reference TRBV2 and TRBJ2-3, is EPEVTQTPSHQVTQMGQEVILRCVPISNHLYFYWYRQILGQKVEFLVSFYNNEISEKSEIFDDQFSVERPDGSNFTLKIRSTKLEDSAMYFCASPSGRVTDTQYFGPGTRLTVL.

In its sample, this clonotype was seen a few times. The chain carries TRBV4-1 and TRBJ2-2, with TRBD1 identical over 10 bases. Unmatched junction bases numbered 7, after V lost 8 bases and J lost 7 bases. The CDR3 is 14 amino acids. Germline V gene sequence: CDR1 MGHRA, CDR2 YSYEKL. In nucleotides, the CDR3 is TGCGCCAGCGGAGACAGGGGGCCCGTCGGGGAGCTGTTTTTT. Translating it yields CASGDRGPVGELFF.

This clonotype was seen a handful of times. The rearrangement uses TRBV6-1 and TRBJ1-2, with D possibly TRBD1 on 5 matching bases. This CDR3 spans 10 amino acids. The V gene lost 6 bases and the J gene lost 8 bases, with 7 bases spanning the gap. Germline V gives CDR1 MNHNS, CDR2 SASEGT. The chain's CDR3 is CASRGVGYTF. The CDR3 DNA sequence: TGTGCCAGCAGAGGGGTAGGCTACACCTTC.